This passage covers 28 T cell receptor beta chains from one sample sequenced in a study of shared clonotypes between healthy human individuals. The protocol was immunoSEQ multiplex PCR, while the TCRdb copy is restricted to in-frame clones and leaves out a portion. Of hundreds of thousands of clones in the sample, 55% to 85% were seen once. The sequencing sample was made of memory CD4+ T cells sorted from blood. This sample's subset: CD45RA-negative fraction. The origin of the receptors is a young woman in good health.

The chain joins TRBV19 to TRBJ1-3; D uncertain. The CDR3 totals 13 residues. CDR1 and CDR2 from the germline V gene are LNHDA and SQIVND (reference sequence). Trimming left V 9 bases short and J 0 bases short, with 9 bases between. The CDR3 DNA reads TGTGCCAGCACATCGAGCTCTGGAAACACCATATATTTT. This encodes CASTSSSGNTIYF.

This clone occurred a few times. The same CDR3 arises from other DNA sequences in this sample as well. V is TRBV2 and J is TRBJ2-7, with unresolved D. Trimming removed 2 bases from V and 1 base from J, with 3 bases in between. The CDR3 runs 12 residues. Germline loops: CDR1 SNHLY, CDR2 FYNNEI. The CDR3 is CASSEQSYEQYF. CDR3 nucleotide sequence: TGTGCCAGCAGTGAACAATCCTACGAGCAGTACTTC.

J is TRBJ2-7 and V is TRBV20-1; possibly TRBD1 or TRBD2 for D (5 bases each). V lost 6 bases to trimming and J lost 6 bases, with 12 bases between them. Germline V gene data show CDR1 as DFQATT and CDR2 as SNEGSKA (reference sequence). The CDR3 contains 11 residues. The DNA for the CDR3 is TGCAGTGCCGCATCAGGGACCGAGCAGTACTTC. Protein sequence: CSAASGTEQYF.

V and J are TRBV7-3 and TRBJ2-1, with a possible D match to TRBD1 (5 bases). CDR3 length: 13 amino acids. Trimming took 3 bases from V and 8 from J, leaving 11 bases between them. Germline V CDR1 and CDR2: SGHTA, FQGTGA. In DNA form, the CDR3 reads TGTGCCAGCAGCTTGCGTAGGGGCGATGAGCAGTTCTTC. It codes for CASSLRRGDEQFF. The whole variable domain, filled in from reference TRBV7-3 and TRBJ2-1, reads GAGVSQTPSNKVTEKGKYVELRCDPISGHTALYWYRQSLGQGPEFLIYFQGTGAADDSGLPNDRFFAVRPEGSVSTLKIQRTERGDSAVYLCASSLRRGDEQFFGPGTRLTVL.

This clone was detected many times. The chain carries TRBV25-1 and TRBJ2-1, with 7 nucleotides matching TRBD2. The junction had 3 bases not matched to a gene; V was cut back by 3 bases and J by 4 bases. The V gene's germline CDR1 is MGHDK and CDR2 SYGVNS. CDR3 length: 14 residues. Here the CDR3 reads CASSEGDYYNEQFF. The CDR3 nucleotides are TGTGCCAGCAGTGAGGGGGACTATTACAATGAGCAGTTCTTC.

This rearrangement joins TRBV4-1 to TRBJ2-1; D may correspond to TRBD1 or TRBD2 (5 bases each). V gave up 4 bases and J gave up 5 bases, with 12 bases separating them. Per germline, CDR1 MGHRA and CDR2 YSYEKL. The CDR3 sequence is 14 residues long. This CDR3 is CASSLRLGDNEQFF. Here the CDR3 DNA reads TGCGCCAGCAGCCTCCGTCTGGGGGACAATGAGCAGTTCTTC.

This chain connects TRBV6-1 to TRBJ2-6; D not certain. Looked up from germline, CDR1 is MNHNS and CDR2 is SASEGT. This CDR3 region has 14 residues. V lost 8 bases to trimming and J lost 5 bases, with 13 bases between them. This CDR3 reads CASSGPSRANVLTF. CDR3 DNA sequence: TGTGCCAGCTCCGGACCATCTCGGGCCAACGTCCTGACTTTC.

This clone was observed a few times. The chain combines TRBV5-1 with TRBJ2-5, with 9 bases aligning to TRBD1. The CDR3 has 15 amino acids. J lost 1 base, V lost 0 bases, and 1 base had no gene match. CDR1 and CDR2 (germline): SGHRS, YFSETQ. For the CDR3, the DNA is TGCGCCAGCAGCTTGGCGACAGGGGGCCAAGAGACCCAGTACTTC. This encodes CASSLATGGQETQYF.

The CDR3 DNA reads as TGTGCCAGCAGCCCCGCGGGGGGCCAAGAGACCCAGTACTTC. Amino acids: CASSPAGGQETQYF. This rearrangement joins TRBV5-7 to TRBJ2-5, with 8 bases aligning to TRBD2. TRBV5-7 carries the ORF label, with uncertain function. CDR3 length: 14 amino acids. With 4 bases clipped from V and 1 base from J, the junction kept 3 bases outside the gene matches.

This clone showed up just a few times. The V gene is TRBV29-1, the J gene TRBJ2-5; the D gene is possibly TRBD2 (5 bases). The last part of the DNA fits TRBJ2-7 better; the J call may be wrong. The CDR3 consists of 13 residues. CDR1 and CDR2 from the germline V gene are SQVTM and ANQGSEA. Here the CDR3 DNA reads TGCAGCGTTGAGAGGGCCGAGACGGACGAGCAGTACTTC. Its translation: CSVERAETDEQYF.

The gene calls are TRBV30 and TRBJ2-3, with D perhaps being TRBD1 or TRBD2 (5 bases each). The CDR3 extends over 14 amino acids. Germline lookup yields CDR1 GTSNPN and CDR2 SVGIG (reference sequence). Trimming removed 1 base from V and 0 bases from J, with 8 bases in between. The DNA for the CDR3 is TGTGCCTGGAGTGCGTGGGGGAGCACAGATACGCAGTATTTT. Its translation: CAWSAWGSTDTQYF.

The genes are TRBV7-6 and TRBJ2-1; D remains unclear. The CDR3 totals 13 residues. Trimming stripped 1 base from V and 7 bases from J, with 8 bases between. CDR1 and CDR2 from the germline V gene are SGHVS and FNYEAQ. CDR3 sequence: CASSLVVLNEQFF. The CDR3 DNA reads TGTGCCAGCAGCTTAGTAGTTTTGAATGAGCAGTTCTTC.

The rearrangement uses TRBV10-3 and TRBJ1-4; 7 positions match TRBD1. The J segment lost 6 bases and the V segment lost 0 bases, leaving 7 bases of the junction unmatched. The CDR3 covers 16 residues. In germline, CDR1 is ENHRY, CDR2 SYGVKD. CDR3 residues: CAISESKTGEYEKLFF. CDR3 nucleotides: TGTGCCATCAGTGAGTCGAAAACAGGGGAGTATGAAAAACTGTTTTTT.

Only one count was recorded for this clone. This chain connects TRBV27 to TRBJ2-1, with TRBD1 identical over 7 bases. The ends lost 3 bases at V and 3 bases at J; junction bases unmatched: 8. This CDR3 spans 16 amino acids. Germline-derived CDR1 and CDR2 are MNHEY and SMNVEV (reference sequence). The CDR3 nucleotides read TGTGCCAGCAGTTTCTCTCCGGGACAGCGCTACAATGAGCAGTTCTTC. Residues: CASSFSPGQRYNEQFF.

The chain carries TRBV5-1 and TRBJ2-1; 8 bases agree with TRBD1. CDR3 length equals 14 residues. V trimming: 4 bases; J trimming: 8 bases; junction bases outside the gene matches: 8. Germline V lookup: CDR1 SGHRS, CDR2 YFSETQ. CDR3: CASSLQGATDEQFF. CDR3 coding DNA: TGCGCCAGCAGCCTCCAGGGGGCAACGGATGAGCAGTTCTTC. Full variable domain (missing parts from reference TRBV5-1 and TRBJ2-1): KAGVTQTPRYLIKTRGQQVTLSCSPISGHRSVSWYQQTPGQGLQFLFEYFSETQRNKGNFPGRFSGRQFSNSRSEMNVSTLELGDSALYLCASSLQGATDEQFFGPGTRLTVL.

This clone has only a few counts. The sample contains more than one DNA sequence encoding this CDR3. The chain is built from TRBV28 and TRBJ2-6, with D perhaps matching TRBD1 or TRBD2 (5 bases each). CDR1 MDHEN and CDR2 SYDVKM come from the germline V gene. V gave up 3 bases and J gave up 2 bases, with 8 bases separating them. This CDR3 has 15 amino acids. The CDR3 coding sequence is TGTGCCAGCAGTTTGAGAGGGGCTGGGGCCAACGTCCTGACTTTC. Amino acid sequence: CASSLRGAGANVLTF.

V usage is TRBV6-1 and J usage is TRBJ2-7, with 10 nucleotides matching TRBD2. Trimming cost V 4 bases and J 3 bases; bases outside gene matches: 6. This CDR3 spans 15 amino acids. The germline V gene encodes CDR1 MNHNS and CDR2 SASEGT. The CDR3 sequence is CASSGSTSGNYEQYF. The CDR3 DNA reads TGTGCCAGCAGTGGTAGTACTAGCGGGAACTACGAGCAGTACTTC.

This clone appeared many times. The rearrangement uses TRBV25-1 and TRBJ1-1, with D maybe TRBD1 (5 bases). CDR1 and CDR2 from the germline V gene are MGHDK and SYGVNS. V was clipped by 5 bases and J by 3 bases, with 13 bases between them. This CDR3 is 14 amino acids long. The CDR3 is CASSPGGVYTEAFF. The CDR3 DNA follows: TGTGCCAGCAGTCCCGGGGGGGTGTACACTGAAGCTTTCTTT.

A few counts support this clone. J is TRBJ1-1 and V is TRBV14; maybe TRBD1 (6 bases). Between the trimmed V and J ends, which lost 4 bases and 9 bases, there was a span of 9 bases. From germline, CDR1 is SGHDN and CDR2 FVKESK. The CDR3 spans 11 residues. CDR3 nucleotide sequence: TGTGCCAGCAGCCGGACAGCCAAAGCTTTCTTT. The encoded protein is CASSRTAKAFF.

The chain employs TRBV19 and TRBJ1-5; a weak D match, TRBD1 (5 bases). There are 16 residues in the CDR3. Germline V CDR1 and CDR2: LNHDA, SQIVND (reference sequence). V was shortened by 5 bases and J by 0 bases, with 14 bases between the two germline ends. DNA for the CDR3: TGTGCCAGTAGTTCCGGGACTGGTTTTAGCAATCAGCCCCAGCATTTT. Its translation is CASSSGTGFSNQPQHF. The whole variable domain, remainder taken from reference TRBV19 and TRBJ1-5, is DGGITQSPKYLFRKEGQNVTLSCEQNLNHDAMYWYRQDPGQGLRLIYYSQIVNDFQKGDIAEGYSVSREKKESFPLTVTSAQKNPTAFYLCASSSGTGFSNQPQHFGDGTRLSIL.

The chain carries TRBV4-2 and TRBJ1-5; D may be TRBD1 (6 bases). The germline V gene encodes CDR1 LGHNA and CDR2 YNFKEQ. V was clipped by 0 bases and J by 0 bases, with 18 bases between them. The CDR3 totals 19 residues. The chain's CDR3 is CASSQDWAARGFSNQPQHF. The CDR3 DNA reads TGTGCCAGCAGCCAAGATTGGGCCGCGAGGGGGTTTAGCAATCAGCCCCAGCATTTT.

V is TRBV27 and J is TRBJ2-7; 10 bases line up with TRBD2. V dropped 5 bases and J dropped 3; count of bases not matched to a gene: 4. The CDR3 contains 14 residues. From germline, CDR1 is MNHEY and CDR2 SMNVEV (reference sequence). CDR3 in DNA: TGTGCCAGCAGTCTGACTAGCGGGCACTACGAGCAGTACTTC. As protein: CASSLTSGHYEQYF.

The rearrangement uses TRBV2 and TRBJ2-5; 8 bases line up with TRBD1. The germline CDR1 and CDR2 sequences are SNHLY and FYNNEI. The CDR3 extends over 15 amino acids. V was clipped by 8 bases and J by 3 bases; unmatched bases: 11. The DNA of the CDR3 is TGTGCCAGCCACATCGCGGCGACAGGGGAAGAGACCCAGTACTTC. Residues: CASHIAATGEETQYF.

A word on this clone: Other DNA variants within this sample encode the same CDR3. The rearrangement uses TRBV5-1 and TRBJ1-3, with D possibly being TRBD1 (6 bases). Trimming took 4 bases from V and 4 from J, leaving 12 bases between them. The length of the CDR3 is 14 residues. CDR1 is SGHRS and CDR2 is YFSETQ in the germline V gene. Here the CDR3 DNA reads TGCGCCAGCAGCCCAGGGACAACAGGAAACACCATATATTTT. Translation: CASSPGTTGNTIYF.

There are a few counts of this clone. The gene calls are TRBV5-1 and TRBJ2-3; a possible D gene is TRBD1 (6 bases). The germline V gene has CDR1 SGHRS and CDR2 YFSETQ. CDR3 length: 13 amino acids. V was trimmed by 2 bases and J by 4 bases, leaving 8 bases between them. CDR3 in amino acids: CASSFGQSDTQYF. In nucleotides, the CDR3 is TGCGCCAGCAGCTTCGGACAGTCAGATACGCAGTATTTT.

This rearrangement joins TRBV6-5 to TRBJ2-1; D is ambiguous. V was clipped by 7 bases and J by 7 bases, with 20 bases between them. Germline lookup yields CDR1 MNHEY and CDR2 SVGAGI. CDR3 length: 15 amino acids. Here the CDR3 reads CASTYTQRTRNEQFF. The CDR3 DNA follows: TGTGCCAGCACCTACACCCAGCGCACGCGAAATGAGCAGTTCTTC.

This chain joins TRBV6-5 and TRBJ1-2; the D is unclear. This CDR3 contains 15 residues. Trimming removed 8 bases from V and 8 bases from J, with 24 bases in between. Looked up from germline, CDR1 is MNHEY and CDR2 is SVGAGI. CDR3 sequence reads: CASLNRGKPGGGYTF. The DNA of the CDR3 is TGTGCCAGCCTCAATAGAGGAAAACCAGGTGGCGGCTACACCTTC.

This chain uses TRBV15 with TRBJ1-2; D ambiguous. The length of the CDR3 is 11 residues. Germline V lookup: CDR1 LNHNV, CDR2 YYDKDF (reference sequence). V was trimmed by 6 bases and J by 2 bases, leaving 4 bases between them. The CDR3 loop reads CATRANYGYTF. The DNA for the CDR3 is TGTGCCACCAGGGCAAACTATGGCTACACCTTC.